Sequencing of this TCR beta chain was carried out in a study of blood T cell repertoires in COVID-19. The CDR3 is made up of 15 amino acids. Trimming removed 3 bases from V and 5 bases from J; junction bases left unmatched: 8. Germline values: CDR1 SNHLY, CDR2 FYNNEI. The protocol was immunoSEQ multiplex PCR, while the TCRdb copy is restricted to in-frame clones and leaves out a portion. The repertoire consists of 250,000 or so clones, with about 80% occurring once and the leading ten covering around 2%. Sequenced input: peripheral blood. This TCR derives from a man aged 25-45 years who had recovered from COVID-19. V usage is TRBV2 and J usage is TRBJ2-5; TRBD2 matches 8 bases. This CDR3 reads CASSDSGGGHETQYF. The CDR3 nucleotides are TGTGCCAGCAGTGACTCGGGGGGGGGCCACGAGACCCAGTACTTC. Based on the CDR3 plus reference TRBV2 and TRBJ2-5, the full variable domain is EPEVTQTPSHQVTQMGQEVILRCVPISNHLYFYWYRQILGQKVEFLVSFYNNEISEKSEIFDDQFSVERPDGSNFTLKIRSTKLEDSAMYFCASSDSGGGHETQYFGPGTRLLVL.